This T cell receptor (beta chain) was captured in a study of chemoradiotherapy in HPV16-positive cancers. The wider study: Candidate HPV-specific T-cell clones and common TCR motifs came from functional assays in two HPV16-positive patients.

In this sample, this clone is large. No antigen is known for it. Samples were taken several times over chemoradiotherapy. The CDR3 covers 14 residues. Germline CDR1 and CDR2: MNHNS and SASEGT. V shed 2 bases and J shed 0 bases, with 8 bases lying between them. General study results and limits: HPV-responsive T-cell expansion during chemoradiotherapy was linked to improved recurrence-free survival in HPV16-positive patients. Candidate HPV-specific clones and E7-related TCR motifs grew in tumor during treatment.

The repertoire was sequenced with immunoSEQ multiplex PCR; TCRdb's copy has only in-frame clones and lacks some. Seen here are thousands of clones, about 85% observed once, and the top ten hold under 9%. The clonotype was recovered from a human donor with HPV-associated anogenital cancer. V and J are TRBV6-1 and TRBJ2-7; D not resolved. The starting material was tumor tissue, obtained from a patient who underwent chemoradiotherapy. As DNA, the CDR3 is TGTGCCAGCAGTGAACAGCGACGCTCCTACGAGCAGTACTTC. Translated: CASSEQRRSYEQYF.